Described below is a single TCR beta chain sequence and its context. Its antigen is not identified. The sample is drawn from a study of shared clonotypes between healthy human individuals. The study's findings and limits: A handful of donors showed sharing of around 5% of naive CD4 clonotypes.

Clones were sequenced by immunoSEQ multiplex PCR, and TCRdb holds only the in-frame ones, with some missing. The data show around 2,000,000 clones, approximately 95% seen once. Researchers partitioned CD4+ cells into CD45RA+ naive and CD45RA-negative memory subsets. The sample comprised naive CD4+ T cells sorted from blood. Subset defined: CD45RA+ positively selected. This clonotype was obtained from a man in his late teens or twenties in good health.

CDR3 region: CASSSTSGSSYNEQFF. The CDR3 bases are TGTGCCAGCAGTTCGACTAGCGGGAGCTCCTACAATGAGCAGTTCTTC. The chain is built from TRBV6-5 and TRBJ2-1, with 12 positions matching TRBD2. Germline V gives CDR1 MNHEY, CDR2 SVGAGI. This CDR3 contains 16 residues. J was trimmed by 0 bases and V by 4 bases; bases with no gene match: 1.